This TCR beta chain was captured by sequencing in a study of T cells after yellow fever vaccination (dated by TCRdb to between 2018 and 2021). Background for the entire study: Libraries from fractions with low cell numbers were prepared with the SMART-Seq v4 Ultra Low Input RNA kit. To follow T-cell clones before and after primary and booster YFV17D yellow fever vaccination, bulk TCR alpha and beta repertoires were sequenced over time. Two healthy male donors made up the cohort, one aged 18 to 29 years and the other aged 30 to 40 years. Blood was drawn at multiple timepoints before and after primary and secondary immunization, with bulk PBMC replicates and cell subsets isolated. Paper-wide results and their limitations: Only a couple of donors were included in the study, so the extent to which the findings can be generalized is limited. A small fraction of clonotypes showed up in both the CD4 and CD8 compartments, probably as a result of convergent recombination. Most clones expanded after primary vaccination were re-detected after the booster (almost 98% of CD4 and around 86% of CD8), suggesting broad memory maintenance. The secondary T-cell response was weaker than the primary response but faster, peaking on day 5 instead of day 15. Computational filtering was needed because FACS-sorted repertoires could contain abundant contaminating clonotypes from the bulk population.

With respect to this clonotype: Its target antigen remains unknown. No base-level quality is on record; no much larger clone is a single base apart.

Synthesis of TCR cDNA relied on 5'RACE template switching, a step that introduced a universal primer site along with unique molecular identifiers. Priming of cDNA synthesis was performed from both the TCR alpha and TCR beta constant segments. Two PCR steps were used to amplify libraries, with sample barcodes and sequencing adapters being added in the second step. Sequencing of the libraries was done on either Illumina HiSeq 2500 (2x100 bp) or NovaSeq (2x150 bp). On the study's bioinformatics: MIGEC handled demultiplexing of reads and collapsing into UMI consensus sequences, while MiXCR performed V(D)J alignment. Vaccine-responding clonotypes were defined with edgeR using replicate PBMC samples, requiring FDR below 0.01 and a log2 fold change above 5 up to day 15. Bulk clonotypes were assigned CD4 or CD8 identity according to which sequenced CD4 or CD8 repertoire held them at higher abundance. TCRdb reran the public reads through fastp at Q25 and MiXCR, keeping productive beta chains. Rows with a matching CDR3 protein are joined into one entry that keeps the most common DNA and genes. V and J calls and clone size were set by TCRdb, not the authors. This sample gives under 700,000 distinct CDR3 sequences in total; about 17% of them show up just once. The leading ten clones occupy roughly 17% of the sample.

CDR1 DFQATT and CDR2 SNEGSKA are derived from the germline V gene (reference sequence). The CDR3 runs 13 amino acids, cysteine and phenylalanine included. Just CDR3 DNA is preserved here, 39 bases in frame from base 1. The germline ends are 9 bases apart after V is trimmed by 0 bases and J by 4 bases. According to the study, the label for this sample's treatment or condition signals: live attenuated yellow fever vaccine strain. At each blood-draw timepoint, two biological replicates of bulk PBMCs were collected. PBMCs were isolated from peripheral blood using a standard Ficoll-Paque protocol. TriZol was used to extract RNA from bulk PBMCs, CD4 and CD8 fractions, and dextramer-positive and dextramer-negative fractions.

The V and J genes are TRBV20-1 and TRBJ2-5, with no confidently assigned D gene. This TCR derives from a young man who received the YFV17D yellow fever vaccine. Sequenced material: PBMCs, taken around 5 days after the first yellow fever vaccination. The nucleotides read TGCAGTGCTAGAGATATCTCCCTAGAGACCCAGTACTTC. Translated, this gives CSARDISLETQYF.